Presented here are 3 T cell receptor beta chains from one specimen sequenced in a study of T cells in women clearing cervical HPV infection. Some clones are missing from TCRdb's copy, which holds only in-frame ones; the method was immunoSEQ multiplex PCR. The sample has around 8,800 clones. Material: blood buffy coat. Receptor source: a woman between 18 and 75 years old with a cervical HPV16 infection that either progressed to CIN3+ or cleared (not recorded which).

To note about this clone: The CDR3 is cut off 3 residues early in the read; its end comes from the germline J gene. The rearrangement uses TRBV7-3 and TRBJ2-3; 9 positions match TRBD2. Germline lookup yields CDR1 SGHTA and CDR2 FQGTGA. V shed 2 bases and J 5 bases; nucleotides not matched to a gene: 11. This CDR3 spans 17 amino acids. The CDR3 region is CASSLVGAGGRLDTQYF. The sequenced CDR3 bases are TGTGCCAGCAGCTTAGTGGGGGCGGGGGGGCGGTTAGATACG.

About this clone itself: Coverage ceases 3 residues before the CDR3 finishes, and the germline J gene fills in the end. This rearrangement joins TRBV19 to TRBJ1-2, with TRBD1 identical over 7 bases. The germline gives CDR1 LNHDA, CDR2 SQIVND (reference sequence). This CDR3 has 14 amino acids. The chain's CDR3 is CASSQGGTTYDYTF. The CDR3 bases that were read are TGTGCCAGTAGTCAAGGGGGCACTACCTACGAC.

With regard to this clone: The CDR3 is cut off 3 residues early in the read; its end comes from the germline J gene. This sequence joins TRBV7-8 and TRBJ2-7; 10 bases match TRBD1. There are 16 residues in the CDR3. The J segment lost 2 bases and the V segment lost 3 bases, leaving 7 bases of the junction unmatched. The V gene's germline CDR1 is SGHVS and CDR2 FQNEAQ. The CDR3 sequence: CASSFYPGTGAYEQYF. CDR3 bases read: TGTGCCAGCAGCTTCTACCCCGGGACAGGGGCCTACGAG.